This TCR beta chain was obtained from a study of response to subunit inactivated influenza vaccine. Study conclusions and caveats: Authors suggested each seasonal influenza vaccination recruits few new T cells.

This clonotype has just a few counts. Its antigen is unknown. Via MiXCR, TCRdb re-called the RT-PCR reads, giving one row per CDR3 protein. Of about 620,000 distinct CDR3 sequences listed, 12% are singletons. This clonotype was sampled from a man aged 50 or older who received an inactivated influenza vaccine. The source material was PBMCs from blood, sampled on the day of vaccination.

The CDR3 protein is CAISDPSGNLSSYNEQFF. In DNA, the CDR3 is TGTGCCATCAGTGATCCTAGCGGGAACTTAAGCTCCTACAATGAGCAGTTCTTC. The chain uses TRBV10-3 and TRBJ2-1, with 9 bases matching TRBD2. The CDR3 spans 18 residues. Per the germline V gene, CDR1 is ENHRY and CDR2 is SYGVKD. The ends lost 3 bases at V and 0 bases at J; junction bases unmatched: 9.